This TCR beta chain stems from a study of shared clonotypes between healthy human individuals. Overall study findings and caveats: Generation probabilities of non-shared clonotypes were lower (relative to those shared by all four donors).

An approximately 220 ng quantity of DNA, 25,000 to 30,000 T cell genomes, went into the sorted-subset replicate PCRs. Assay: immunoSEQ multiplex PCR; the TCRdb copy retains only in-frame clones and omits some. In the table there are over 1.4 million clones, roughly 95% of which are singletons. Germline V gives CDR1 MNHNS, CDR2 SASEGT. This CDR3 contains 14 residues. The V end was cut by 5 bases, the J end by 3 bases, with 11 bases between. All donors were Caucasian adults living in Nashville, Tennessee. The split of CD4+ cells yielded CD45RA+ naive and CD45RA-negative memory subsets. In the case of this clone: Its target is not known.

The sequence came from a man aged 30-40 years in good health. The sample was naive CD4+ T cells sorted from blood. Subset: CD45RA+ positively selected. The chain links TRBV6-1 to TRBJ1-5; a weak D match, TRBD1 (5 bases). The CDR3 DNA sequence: TGTGCCAGCAGTAAGACAGTAGTCAATCAGCCCCAGCATTTT. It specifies CASSKTVVNQPQHF.